Below, 21 T cell receptor beta chains from the same sample are listed, as sequenced in a study of metastatic and nonmetastatic thyroid tumors. MiXCR was used by TCRdb to re-call the PCR reads. This table has approximately 29,000 clones, over 15% appearing once. Among the patients, none had received any treatment before thyroid surgery. The sample taken for sequencing was blood. The receptor set was obtained from a female donor with papillary thyroid cancer or a benign thyroid nodule (not recorded which). Some clones in this sample may be carry-over from other donors' samples.

This clone was found a few times. J is TRBJ2-7 and V is TRBV12-3 or TRBV12-4; D is unclear. This CDR3 is 14 amino acids long. V shed 5 bases and J shed 5 bases, with 16 bases lying between them. Here the CDR3 reads CASSPRKAWHEQYF. In DNA form, the CDR3 reads TGTGCCAGCAGTCCGAGAAAGGCGTGGCACGAGCAGTACTTC.

At least ten counts were recorded for this clone. This chain links TRBV7-6 with TRBJ2-2, with 7 nucleotides matching TRBD2. The CDR3 is 17 amino acids. The germline CDR1 and CDR2 sequences are SGHVS and FNYEAQ. The V segment lost 5 bases and the J segment 6 bases; nucleotides outside the gene matches: 15. CDR3 loop: CASSEGLFEEGSGELFF. The CDR3 DNA sequence: TGTGCCAGCAGCGAGGGACTATTTGAGGAGGGATCCGGGGAGCTGTTTTTT.

This clone occurred many times. The chain employs TRBV10-1 and TRBJ2-2; D tentatively fits TRBD1 or TRBD2 (5 bases each). The germline gives CDR1 WNHNN, CDR2 SYGVQD (reference sequence). The V and J ends lost 0 bases and 4 bases respectively, with 9 bases between them. The CDR3 is 15 residues long. The CDR3 bases are TGCGCCAGCAGTGAGTCCACTAGGGGCACCGGGGAGCTGTTTTTT. Amino acids: CASSESTRGTGELFF.

Points on this clone: The junction departs from germline at one end; a sequencing error may be responsible. This chain links TRBV6-1 with TRBJ2-7; tentatively, D is TRBD1 (5 bases). This CDR3 has 13 amino acids. CDR1 is MNHNS, CDR2 SASEGT, per germline. For the CDR3, the DNA is TGTGCCAGCAGCCGACAGTGTTTGTACGAACAGTACTTC. Translation gives CASSRQCLYEQYF.

This clone was seen ten or more times. A much larger clone lies a single base off, so this may be a read error. Lacking the conserved final phenylalanine or tryptophan, this CDR3 likely reflects a read error. In the same sample, other DNA sequences code for this CDR3. This chain connects TRBV7-8 to TRBJ2-7, with D hard to call. This CDR3 is built from 11 residues. V lost 7 bases to trimming and J lost 2 bases, with 6 bases between them. Looked up from germline, CDR1 is SGHVS and CDR2 is FQNEAQ. The CDR3 is CASTGAYEQYL. The CDR3 nucleotides read TGTGCCAGCACGGGTGCCTACGAGCAGTACCTC.

This clone was seen many times. Different DNA sequences within this sample yield the same CDR3. The J gene is TRBJ1-2, the V gene TRBV5-1; a possible D gene is TRBD1 (5 bases). This CDR3 contains 12 residues. Germline CDR1 SGHRS, CDR2 YFSETQ. V lost 2 bases and J 7 bases, leaving 9 bases between the germline ends. CDR3 bases: TGCGCCAGCAGCTTCGCGGGGGGTGGCTACACCTTC. This sequence encodes CASSFAGGGYTF.

This clone was detected many times. The chain couples TRBV20-1 to TRBJ2-1, with 7 bases matching TRBD2. Looked up from germline, CDR1 is DFQATT and CDR2 is SNEGSKA (reference sequence). This CDR3 region has 16 residues. The V gene end was trimmed by 4 bases and the J gene end by 0 bases; junction bases not matched to a gene: 9. CDR3 DNA: TGCAGTGCTACCCAACTACTAGCGTCCTCCTACAATGAGCAGTTCTTC. Amino acids: CSATQLLASSYNEQFF.

This clone was found many times. V gene TRBV6-4 combines with J gene TRBJ2-1; 11 positions agree with TRBD2. The V gene end was trimmed by 4 bases and the J gene end by 8 bases; junction bases not matched to a gene: 4. Germline V CDR1 and CDR2: MRHNA, SNTAGT. The CDR3 is made up of 14 amino acids. CDR3 sequence reads: CASSVAGGTDEQFF. CDR3 coding DNA: TGTGCCAGCAGTGTAGCGGGAGGGACGGATGAGCAGTTCTTC.

This clone ranks as medium-sized (0.01 to 0.1%). This rearrangement joins TRBV12-5 to TRBJ2-7; 8 bases agree with TRBD1. Per germline, CDR1 LGHNT and CDR2 FRNRAP. The CDR3 extends over 15 amino acids. With V trimmed by 5 bases and J by 0 bases, 6 bases remained unmatched. This CDR3 reads CASGPDRGGSYEQYF. DNA of the CDR3: TGTGCTAGTGGTCCTGACAGGGGAGGCTCCTACGAGCAGTACTTC.

This clone was recorded many times. V usage is TRBV20-1 and J usage is TRBJ1-3; weak D call: TRBD1 (5 bases). Trimming took off 4 bases at V and 0 bases at J, with 16 bases between the two ends. This CDR3 comprises 16 residues. Germline V gives CDR1 DFQATT, CDR2 SNEGSKA (reference sequence). The CDR3 region is CSAKLWTGHSGNTIYF. CDR3 nucleotides: TGCAGTGCTAAGCTATGGACGGGGCACTCTGGAAACACCATATATTTT.

This clone was detected many times. The gene calls are TRBV11-2 and TRBJ1-4, with D tentatively TRBD1 (5 bases). Trimming removed 0 bases at V and 4 bases at J, with 9 bases between. Germline-derived CDR1 and CDR2 are SGHAT and FQNNGV. The CDR3 spans 15 residues. The CDR3 reads CASSLEGAHNEKLFF. For the CDR3, the DNA is TGTGCCAGCAGCTTAGAAGGGGCTCATAATGAAAAACTGTTTTTT.

This clone was seen at least ten times. One base away lies a much larger clone, so this may be a sequencing read error. The chain joins TRBV6-1 to TRBJ1-1; TRBD1 might be the D (5 bases). Trimming stripped 6 bases from V and 1 base from J, with 15 bases between. The CDR3 runs to 15 residues. CDR1 is MNHNS and CDR2 is SASEGT in the germline V gene. DNA for the CDR3: TGTGCCAGCAGACTTGGGGCGGCGGGGAACACTGAAGCTTTCTTT. It codes for CASRLGAAGNTEAFF.

The table lists this clone with many counts. The V gene is TRBV18, the J gene TRBJ2-7, with D unclear. The CDR3 length is 13 residues. V lost 5 bases, J lost 0 bases, and 8 bases lay in between. CDR1 KGHSH and CDR2 LQKENI come from the germline V gene. The CDR3 bases are TGTGCCAGCTCAATCACAGACTCCTACGAGCAGTACTTC. Its translation: CASSITDSYEQYF.

This clone was seen repeatedly, ten times or more. This may arise from a read error, as a much more abundant clone is one base away. The conserved closing phenylalanine or tryptophan is absent in this CDR3, likely reflecting a read error. This chain links TRBV6-5 with TRBJ2-1; 8 bases agree with TRBD2. Per the germline V gene, CDR1 is MNHEY and CDR2 is SVGAGI. The V gene end was trimmed by 0 bases and the J gene end by 10 bases; junction bases not matched to a gene: 2. CDR3 length: 13 residues. This chain's CDR3 is CASSYSRLAEQFS. Written as DNA, the CDR3 is TGTGCCAGCAGTTACTCGAGACTAGCGGAGCAGTTCTCC.

This clone was counted a single time. The gene calls are TRBV20-1 and TRBJ1-6; D is unresolved. With 1 base removed from V and 11 bases from J, the gap between germline ends came to 12 bases. The CDR3 is 13 amino acids. Germline values: CDR1 DFQATT, CDR2 SNEGSKA (reference sequence). The CDR3 region is CSARAECGAPLHF. CDR3 DNA sequence: TGCAGTGCTAGAGCGGAGTGCGGTGCACCCCTCCACTTT.

This clone occurred many times. One end of the junction is discordant with germline, which a read error may explain. This chain links TRBV7-7 with TRBJ2-5; D is perhaps TRBD2 (6 bases). Germline assignment: CDR1 SSHAT and CDR2 FNYEAQ (reference sequence). The CDR3 runs to 13 residues. CDR3 amino acids: CASSLAALETQYF. The CDR3 DNA reads as TGTGCTAGCAGCTTAGCGGCATTGGAGACCCAGTACTTC.

This clone has a count of ten or more. V usage is TRBV3-1 and J usage is TRBJ1-1; possible D gene TRBD1, 6 bases. Trimming removed 3 bases from V and 1 base from J, with 6 bases in between. Germline CDR1 is LGHDT and CDR2 is YNNKEL (reference sequence). The CDR3 loop spans 13 amino acids. DNA of the CDR3: TGTGCCAGCAGCCAGGACAGGAACACTGAAGCTTTCTTT. The encoded protein is CASSQDRNTEAFF.

This clone came up a few times. Mismatch with germline at one junction end may stem from a read error. CDR3 amino acids: CAGSTEGYEQYF. Written as DNA, the CDR3 is TGTGCCGGCAGTACAGAGGGCTACGAGCAGTACTTC. The rearrangement uses TRBV27 and TRBJ2-7; weak D call: TRBD2 (5 bases). CDR1 and CDR2 from the germline V gene are MNHEY and SMNVEV (reference sequence). The CDR3 runs 12 residues.

The V call is TRBV20-1, the J call TRBJ2-3, with D perhaps matching TRBD2 (6 bases). Germline V CDR1 and CDR2: DFQATT, SNEGSKA (reference sequence). Between the trimmed V and J ends, which lost 0 bases and 7 bases, there was a span of 14 bases. CDR3 length equals 14 residues. The CDR3 here is CSARDEGGLHTQYF. CDR3 coding DNA: TGCAGTGCTAGAGATGAGGGAGGACTGCATACGCAGTATTTT.

In this sample, this clone turned up many times. The chain is built from TRBV10-3 and TRBJ1-3, with unresolved D. This CDR3 contains 16 residues. The germline CDR1 and CDR2 sequences are ENHRY and SYGVKD. V dropped 2 bases and J dropped 0 bases, with 11 bases sitting between them. The CDR3 bases are TGTGCCATCAGTGAGCTGTTACGGGGCTCTGGAAACACCATATATTTT. The encoded protein is CAISELLRGSGNTIYF.

There are many counts of this clone. This chain connects TRBV28 to TRBJ2-3; D uncertain. The CDR3 extends over 12 amino acids. V lost 5 bases, J lost 2 bases, and 5 bases lay in between. The germline V gene has CDR1 MDHEN and CDR2 SYDVKM. The CDR3 coding sequence is TGTGCCAGCAGTCAAACCACAGATACGCAGTATTTT. This translates into CASSQTTDTQYF.